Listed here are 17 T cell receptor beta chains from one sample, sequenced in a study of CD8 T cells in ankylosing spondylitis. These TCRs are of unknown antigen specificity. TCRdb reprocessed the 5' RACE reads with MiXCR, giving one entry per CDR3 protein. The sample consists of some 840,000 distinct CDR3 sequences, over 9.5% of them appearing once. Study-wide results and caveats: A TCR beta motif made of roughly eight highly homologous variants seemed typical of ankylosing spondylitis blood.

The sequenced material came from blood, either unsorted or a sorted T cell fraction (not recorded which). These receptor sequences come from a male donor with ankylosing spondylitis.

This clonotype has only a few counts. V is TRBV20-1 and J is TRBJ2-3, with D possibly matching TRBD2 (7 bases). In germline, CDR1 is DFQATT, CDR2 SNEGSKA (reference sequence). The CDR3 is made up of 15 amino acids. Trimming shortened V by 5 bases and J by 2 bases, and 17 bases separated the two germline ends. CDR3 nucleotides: TGCAGTGCTTTCCTGGGGAGGGGGTCCACAGATACGCAGTATTTT. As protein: CSAFLGRGSTDTQYF.

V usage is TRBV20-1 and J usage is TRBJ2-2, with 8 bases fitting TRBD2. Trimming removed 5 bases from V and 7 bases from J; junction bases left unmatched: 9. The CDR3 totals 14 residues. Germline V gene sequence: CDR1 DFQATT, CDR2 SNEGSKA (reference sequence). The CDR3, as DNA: TGCAGTGCTCGGAAGGGTAGCGGGGTCGGGGAGCTGTTTTTT. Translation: CSARKGSGVGELFF.

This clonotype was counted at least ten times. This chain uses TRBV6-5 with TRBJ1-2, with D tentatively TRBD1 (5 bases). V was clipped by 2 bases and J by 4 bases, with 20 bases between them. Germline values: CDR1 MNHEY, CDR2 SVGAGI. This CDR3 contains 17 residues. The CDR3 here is CASSYGGAGQSGYGYTF. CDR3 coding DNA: TGTGCCAGCAGTTACGGGGGTGCAGGGCAATCAGGCTATGGCTACACCTTC.

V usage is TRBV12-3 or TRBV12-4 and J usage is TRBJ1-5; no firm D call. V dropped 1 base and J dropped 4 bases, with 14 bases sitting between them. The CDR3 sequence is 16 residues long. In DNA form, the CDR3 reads TGTGCCAGCAGTTTAGTTTTTGGGTCAAGAAATCAGCCCCAGCATTTT. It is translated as CASSLVFGSRNQPQHF.

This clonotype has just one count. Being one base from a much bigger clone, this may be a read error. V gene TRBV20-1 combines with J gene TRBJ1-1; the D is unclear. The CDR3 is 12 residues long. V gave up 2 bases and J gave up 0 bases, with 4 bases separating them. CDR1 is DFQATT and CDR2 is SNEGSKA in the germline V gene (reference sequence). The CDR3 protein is CSARIMNTEAFF. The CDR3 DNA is TGCAGTGCTAGAATTATGAACACTGAAGCTTTCTTT.

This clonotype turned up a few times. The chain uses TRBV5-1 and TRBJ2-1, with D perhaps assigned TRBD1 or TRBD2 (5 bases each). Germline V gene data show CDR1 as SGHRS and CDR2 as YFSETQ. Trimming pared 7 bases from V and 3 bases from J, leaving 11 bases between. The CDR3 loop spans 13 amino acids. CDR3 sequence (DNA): TGCGCCAGCCGGGACGTAAGCTACAATGAGCAGTTCTTC. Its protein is CASRDVSYNEQFF. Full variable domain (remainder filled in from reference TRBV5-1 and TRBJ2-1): KAGVTQTPRYLIKTRGQQVTLSCSPISGHRSVSWYQQTPGQGLQFLFEYFSETQRNKGNFPGRFSGRQFSNSRSEMNVSTLELGDSALYLCASRDVSYNEQFFGPGTRLTVL.

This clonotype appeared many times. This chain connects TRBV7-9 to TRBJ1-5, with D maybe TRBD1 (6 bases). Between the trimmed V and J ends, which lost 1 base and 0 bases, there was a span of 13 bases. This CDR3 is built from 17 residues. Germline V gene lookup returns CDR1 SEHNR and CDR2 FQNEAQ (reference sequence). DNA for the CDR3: TGTGCCAGCAGCTTAGTTCAGGGGCGCTATAGCAATCAGCCCCAGCATTTT. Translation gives CASSLVQGRYSNQPQHF.

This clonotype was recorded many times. CDR3 nucleotide sequence: TGTGCCAGCAGCTTTATAGCGGGACCCGGCAATGAGCAGTTCTTC. This translates into CASSFIAGPGNEQFF. The chain recombines TRBV5-6 with TRBJ2-1, with 8 bases identical to TRBD2. Unmatched junction bases numbered 7, after V lost 2 bases and J lost 6 bases. The CDR3 runs to 15 residues. Germline V gives CDR1 SGHDT, CDR2 YYEEEE.

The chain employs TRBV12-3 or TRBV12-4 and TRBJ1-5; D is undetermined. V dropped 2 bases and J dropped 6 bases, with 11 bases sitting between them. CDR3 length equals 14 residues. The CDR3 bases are TGTGCCAGCAGTTTAATGGATAGTAGTCAGCCCCAGCATTTT. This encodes CASSLMDSSQPQHF.

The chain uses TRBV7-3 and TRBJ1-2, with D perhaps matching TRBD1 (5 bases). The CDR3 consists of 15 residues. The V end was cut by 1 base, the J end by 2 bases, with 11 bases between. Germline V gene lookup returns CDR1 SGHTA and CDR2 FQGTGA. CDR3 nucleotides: TGTGCCAGCAGCTTAAAAAGGACACCAAACTATGGCTACACCTTC. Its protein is CASSLKRTPNYGYTF.

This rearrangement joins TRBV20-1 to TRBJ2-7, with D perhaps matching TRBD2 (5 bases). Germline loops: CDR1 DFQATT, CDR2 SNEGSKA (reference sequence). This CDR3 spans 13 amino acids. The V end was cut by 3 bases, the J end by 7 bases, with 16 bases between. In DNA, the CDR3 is TGCAGTGCTAGTTTCTGGGGTGCGGGTGAGCAGTACTTC. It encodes CSASFWGAGEQYF.

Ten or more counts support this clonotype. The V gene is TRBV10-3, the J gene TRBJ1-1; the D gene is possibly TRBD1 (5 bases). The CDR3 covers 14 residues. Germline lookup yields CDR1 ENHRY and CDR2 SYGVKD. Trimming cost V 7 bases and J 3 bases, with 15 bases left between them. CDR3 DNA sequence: TGTGCCATCAAGGGGCCGGCTGGACACACTGAAGCTTTCTTT. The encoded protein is CAIKGPAGHTEAFF.

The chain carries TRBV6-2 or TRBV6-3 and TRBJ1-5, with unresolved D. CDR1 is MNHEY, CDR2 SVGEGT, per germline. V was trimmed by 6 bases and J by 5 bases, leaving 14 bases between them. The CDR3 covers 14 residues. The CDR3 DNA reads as TGTGCCAGCAGGTCAAGGCCTTGGGATCAGCCCCAGCATTTT. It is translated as CASRSRPWDQPQHF.

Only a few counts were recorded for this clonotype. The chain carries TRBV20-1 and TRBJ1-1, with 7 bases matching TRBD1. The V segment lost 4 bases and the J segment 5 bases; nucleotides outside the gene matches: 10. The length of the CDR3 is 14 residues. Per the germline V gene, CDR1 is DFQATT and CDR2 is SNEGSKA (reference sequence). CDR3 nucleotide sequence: TGCAGTGCTACTTGGACAGGTCGATGGACTGAAGCTTTCTTT. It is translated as CSATWTGRWTEAFF.

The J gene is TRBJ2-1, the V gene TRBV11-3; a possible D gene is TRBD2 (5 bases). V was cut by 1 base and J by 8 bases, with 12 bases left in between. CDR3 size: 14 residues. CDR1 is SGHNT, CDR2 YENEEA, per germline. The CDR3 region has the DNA TGTGCCAGCAGCTTAGGGGTCAGGCGGGATGAGCAGTTCTTC. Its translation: CASSLGVRRDEQFF.

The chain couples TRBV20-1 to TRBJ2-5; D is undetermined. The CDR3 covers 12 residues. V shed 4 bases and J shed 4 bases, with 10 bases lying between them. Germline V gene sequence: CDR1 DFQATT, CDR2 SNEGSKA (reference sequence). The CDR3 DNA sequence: TGCAGTGCTACTAACTCCCCAGAGACCCAGTACTTC. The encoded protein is CSATNSPETQYF.

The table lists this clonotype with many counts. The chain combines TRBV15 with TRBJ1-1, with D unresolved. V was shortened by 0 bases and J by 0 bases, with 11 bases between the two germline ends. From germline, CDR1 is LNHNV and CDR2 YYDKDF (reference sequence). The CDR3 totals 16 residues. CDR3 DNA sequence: TGTGCCACCAGCAGAGATTCCCTCCGTTTGAACACTGAAGCTTTCTTT. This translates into CATSRDSLRLNTEAFF.